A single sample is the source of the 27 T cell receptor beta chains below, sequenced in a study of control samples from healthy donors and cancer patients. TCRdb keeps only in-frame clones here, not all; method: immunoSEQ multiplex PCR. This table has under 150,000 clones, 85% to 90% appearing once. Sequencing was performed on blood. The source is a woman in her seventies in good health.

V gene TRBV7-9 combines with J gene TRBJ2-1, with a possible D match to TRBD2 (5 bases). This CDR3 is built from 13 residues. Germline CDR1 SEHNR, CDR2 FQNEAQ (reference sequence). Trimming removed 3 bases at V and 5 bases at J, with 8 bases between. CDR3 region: CASSLWGDNEQFF. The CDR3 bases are TGTGCCAGCAGCTTGTGGGGAGACAATGAGCAGTTCTTC.

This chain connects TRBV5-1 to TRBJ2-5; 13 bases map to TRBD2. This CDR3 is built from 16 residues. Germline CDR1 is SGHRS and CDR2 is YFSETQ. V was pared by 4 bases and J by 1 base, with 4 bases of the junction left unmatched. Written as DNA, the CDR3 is TGCGCCAGCAGCCTCGGGACTAGCGGGGCCCAAGAGACCCAGTACTTC. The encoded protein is CASSLGTSGAQETQYF.

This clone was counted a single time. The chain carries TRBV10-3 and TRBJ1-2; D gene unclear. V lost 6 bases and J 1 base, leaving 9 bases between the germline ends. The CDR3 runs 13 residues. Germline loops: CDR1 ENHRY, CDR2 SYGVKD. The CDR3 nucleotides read TGTGCCATCAGGGAGACACTTAACTATGGCTACACCTTC. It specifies CAIRETLNYGYTF.

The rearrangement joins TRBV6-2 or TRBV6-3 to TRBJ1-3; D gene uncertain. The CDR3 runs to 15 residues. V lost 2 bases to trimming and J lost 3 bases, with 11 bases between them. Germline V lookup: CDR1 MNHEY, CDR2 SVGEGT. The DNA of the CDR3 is TGTGCCAGCAGTTACCCCGACGGGAATGGAAACACCATATATTTT. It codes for CASSYPDGNGNTIYF.

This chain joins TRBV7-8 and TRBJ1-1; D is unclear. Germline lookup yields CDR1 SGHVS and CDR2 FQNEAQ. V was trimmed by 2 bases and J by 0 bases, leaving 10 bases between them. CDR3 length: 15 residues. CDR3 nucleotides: TGTGCCAGCAGCTTACCCGGACGGGTGAACACTGAAGCTTTCTTT. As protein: CASSLPGRVNTEAFF.

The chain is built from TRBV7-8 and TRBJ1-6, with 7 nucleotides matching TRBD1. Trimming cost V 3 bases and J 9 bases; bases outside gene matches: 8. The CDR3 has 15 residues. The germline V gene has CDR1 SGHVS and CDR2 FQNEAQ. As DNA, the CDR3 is TGTGCCAGCAGCTTCGCGGGACAGACAACTTCACCCCTCCACTTT. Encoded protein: CASSFAGQTTSPLHF.

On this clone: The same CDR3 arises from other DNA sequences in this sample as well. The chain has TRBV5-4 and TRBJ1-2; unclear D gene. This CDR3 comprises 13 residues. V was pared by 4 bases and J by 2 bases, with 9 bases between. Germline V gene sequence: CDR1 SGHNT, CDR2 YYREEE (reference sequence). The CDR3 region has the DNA TGTGCCAGCAGCCCGGACTCAAACTATGGCTACACCTTC. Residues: CASSPDSNYGYTF.

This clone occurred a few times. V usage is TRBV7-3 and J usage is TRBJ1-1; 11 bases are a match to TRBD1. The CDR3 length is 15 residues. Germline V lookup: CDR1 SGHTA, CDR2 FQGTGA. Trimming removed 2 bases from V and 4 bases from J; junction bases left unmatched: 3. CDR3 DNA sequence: TGTGCCAGCAGCTTATTTGGGACAGGGGGCACTGAAGCTTTCTTT. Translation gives CASSLFGTGGTEAFF.

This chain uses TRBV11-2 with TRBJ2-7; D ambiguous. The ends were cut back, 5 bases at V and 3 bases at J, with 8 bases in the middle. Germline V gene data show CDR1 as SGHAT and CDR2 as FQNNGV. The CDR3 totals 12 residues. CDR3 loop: CASSDPSYEQYF. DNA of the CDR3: TGTGCCAGCAGCGACCCGAGCTACGAGCAGTACTTC.

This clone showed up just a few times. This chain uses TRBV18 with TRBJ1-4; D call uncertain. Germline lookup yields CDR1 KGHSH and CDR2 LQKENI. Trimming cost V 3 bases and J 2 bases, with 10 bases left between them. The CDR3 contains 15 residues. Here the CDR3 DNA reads TGTGCCAGCTCACCCAGCGCCCCCACTAATGAAAAACTGTTTTTT. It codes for CASSPSAPTNEKLFF. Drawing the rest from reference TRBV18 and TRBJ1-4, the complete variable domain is NAGVMQNPRHLVRRRGQEARLRCSPMKGHSHVYWYRQLPEEGLKFMVYLQKENIIDESGMPKERFSAEFPKEGPSILRIQQVVRGDSAAYFCASSPSAPTNEKLFFGSGTQLSVL.

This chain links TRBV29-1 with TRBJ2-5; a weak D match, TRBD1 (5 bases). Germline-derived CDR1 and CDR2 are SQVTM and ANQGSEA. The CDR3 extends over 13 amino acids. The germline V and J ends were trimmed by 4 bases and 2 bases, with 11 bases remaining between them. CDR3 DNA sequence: TGCAGCGTTGTCCTGGGGCCGCAAGAGACCCAGTACTTC. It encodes CSVVLGPQETQYF. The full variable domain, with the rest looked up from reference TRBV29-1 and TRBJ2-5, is SAVISQKPSRDICQRGTSLTIQCQVDSQVTMMFWYRQQPGQSLTLIATANQGSEATYESGFVIDKFPISRPNLTFSTLTVSNMSPEDSSIYLCSVVLGPQETQYFGPGTRLLVL.

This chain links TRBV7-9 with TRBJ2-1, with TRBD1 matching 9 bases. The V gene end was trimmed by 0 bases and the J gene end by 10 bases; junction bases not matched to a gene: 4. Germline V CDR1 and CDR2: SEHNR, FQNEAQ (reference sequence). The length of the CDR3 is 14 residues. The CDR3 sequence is CASSLAGGQGEQFF. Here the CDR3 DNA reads TGTGCCAGCAGCTTAGCCGGGGGACAGGGCGAGCAGTTCTTC.

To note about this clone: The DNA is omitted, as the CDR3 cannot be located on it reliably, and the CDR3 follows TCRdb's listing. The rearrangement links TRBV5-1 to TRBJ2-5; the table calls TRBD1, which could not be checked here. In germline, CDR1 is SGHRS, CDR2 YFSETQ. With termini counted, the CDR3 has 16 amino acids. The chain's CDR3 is CASTSVAGASGETQYF.

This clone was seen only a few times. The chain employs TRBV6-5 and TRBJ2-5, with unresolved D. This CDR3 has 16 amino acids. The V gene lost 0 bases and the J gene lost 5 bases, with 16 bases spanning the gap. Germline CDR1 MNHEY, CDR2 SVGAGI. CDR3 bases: TGTGCCAGCAGTTACTCGCCCAACCCCTCCCGGGAGACCCAGTACTTC. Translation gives CASSYSPNPSRETQYF.

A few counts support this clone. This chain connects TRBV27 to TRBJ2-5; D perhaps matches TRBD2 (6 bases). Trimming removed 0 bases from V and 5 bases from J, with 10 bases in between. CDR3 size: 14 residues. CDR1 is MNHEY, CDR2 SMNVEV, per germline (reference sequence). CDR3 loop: CASSLSGGRETQYF. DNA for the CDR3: TGTGCCAGCAGTTTATCCGGGGGTAGGGAGACCCAGTACTTC.

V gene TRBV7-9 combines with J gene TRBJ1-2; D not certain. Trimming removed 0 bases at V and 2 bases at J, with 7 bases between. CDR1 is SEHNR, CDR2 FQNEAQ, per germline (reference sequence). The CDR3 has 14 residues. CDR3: CASSLALSNYGYTF. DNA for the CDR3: TGTGCCAGCAGCTTAGCCCTAAGCAACTATGGCTACACCTTC.

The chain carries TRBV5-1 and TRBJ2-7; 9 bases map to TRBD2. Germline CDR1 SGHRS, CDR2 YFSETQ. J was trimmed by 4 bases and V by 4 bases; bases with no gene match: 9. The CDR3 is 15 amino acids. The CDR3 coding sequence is TGCGCCAGCAGCCGCATTTCGCGGGGGGGATACGAGCAGTACTTC. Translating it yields CASSRISRGGYEQYF.

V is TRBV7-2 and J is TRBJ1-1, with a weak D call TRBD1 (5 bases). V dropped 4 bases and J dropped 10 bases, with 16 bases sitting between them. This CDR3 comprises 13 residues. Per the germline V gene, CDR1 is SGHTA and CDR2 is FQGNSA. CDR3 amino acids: CASSSYGGEVAFF. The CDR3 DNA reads TGTGCCAGCAGCTCGTACGGGGGGGAGGTAGCTTTCTTT.

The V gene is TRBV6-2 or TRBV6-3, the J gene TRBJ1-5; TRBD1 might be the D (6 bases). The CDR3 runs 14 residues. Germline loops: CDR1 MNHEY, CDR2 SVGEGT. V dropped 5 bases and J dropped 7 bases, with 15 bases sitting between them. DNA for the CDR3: TGTGCCAGCAGTAGAAAACAGGGAGGCCAGCCCCAGCATTTT. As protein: CASSRKQGGQPQHF.

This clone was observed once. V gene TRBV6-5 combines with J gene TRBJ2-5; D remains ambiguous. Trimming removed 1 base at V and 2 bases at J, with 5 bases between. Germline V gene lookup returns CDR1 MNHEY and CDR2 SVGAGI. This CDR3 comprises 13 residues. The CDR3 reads CASSYWGQETQYF. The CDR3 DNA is TGTGCCAGCAGTTACTGGGGTCAAGAGACCCAGTACTTC.

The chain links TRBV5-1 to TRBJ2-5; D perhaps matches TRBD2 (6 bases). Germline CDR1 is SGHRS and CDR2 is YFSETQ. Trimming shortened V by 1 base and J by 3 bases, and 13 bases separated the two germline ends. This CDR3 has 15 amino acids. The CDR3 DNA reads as TGCGCCAGCAGCTTGTTGGGTAGCGGAGAAGAGACCCAGTACTTC. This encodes CASSLLGSGEETQYF.

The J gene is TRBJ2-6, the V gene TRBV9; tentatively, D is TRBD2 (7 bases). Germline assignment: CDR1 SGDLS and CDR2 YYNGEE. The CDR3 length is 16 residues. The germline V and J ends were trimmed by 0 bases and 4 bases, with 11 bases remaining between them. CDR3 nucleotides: TGTGCCAGCAGCGTAGAGGGGGGGGCCGGGGCCAACGTCCTGACTTTC. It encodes CASSVEGGAGANVLTF.

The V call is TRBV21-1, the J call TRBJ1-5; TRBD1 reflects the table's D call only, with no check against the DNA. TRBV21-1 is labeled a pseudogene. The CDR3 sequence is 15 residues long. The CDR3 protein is CASSRRTAVYQPQHF. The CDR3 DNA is TGTGCCAGCAGCAGGAGGACAGCGGTCTATCAGCCCCAGCATTTT.

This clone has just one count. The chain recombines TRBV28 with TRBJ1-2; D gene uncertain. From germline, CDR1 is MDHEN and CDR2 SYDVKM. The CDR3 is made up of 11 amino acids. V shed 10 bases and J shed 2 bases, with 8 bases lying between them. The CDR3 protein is CAIQENYGYTF. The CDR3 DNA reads TGTGCCATCCAGGAGAACTATGGCTACACCTTC.

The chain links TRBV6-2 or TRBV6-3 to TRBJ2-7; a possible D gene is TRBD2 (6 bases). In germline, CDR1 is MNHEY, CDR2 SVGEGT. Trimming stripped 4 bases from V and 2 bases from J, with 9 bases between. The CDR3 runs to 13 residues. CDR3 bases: TGTGCCAGCAGTTGGGACTGGACCTACGAGCAGTACTTC. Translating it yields CASSWDWTYEQYF.

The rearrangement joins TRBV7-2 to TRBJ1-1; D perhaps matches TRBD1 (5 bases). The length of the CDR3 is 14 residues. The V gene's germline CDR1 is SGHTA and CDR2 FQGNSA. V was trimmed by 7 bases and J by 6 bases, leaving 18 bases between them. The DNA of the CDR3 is TGTGCCAGCACCCGGGACGCCAACGTGCCTGAAGCTTTCTTT. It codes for CASTRDANVPEAFF.

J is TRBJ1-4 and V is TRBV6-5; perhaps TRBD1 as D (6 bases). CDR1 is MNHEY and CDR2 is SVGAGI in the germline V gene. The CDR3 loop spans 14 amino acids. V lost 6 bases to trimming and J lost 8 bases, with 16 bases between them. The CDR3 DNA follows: TGTGCCAGCAGATTGGCAGGGGCAGGGGAAAAACTGTTTTTT. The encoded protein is CASRLAGAGEKLFF.